These 29 T cell receptor beta chains share one sample of origin, sequenced in a study of human T cells and chemical hapten exposure. Using its own MiXCR run on the RACE reads, TCRdb lists one record per CDR3 protein. This table has tens of thousands of distinct CDR3 sequences, about 12% appearing once. Time point: pre-sensitization, week 0. Documented treatment: therapeutic diphenylcyclopropenone sensitization with weekly scalp DPC. The template was total RNA from unfractionated whole blood. Specimen: whole blood, collected in connection with sensitization to the hapten diphenylcyclopropenone (DPC). These receptors all stem from a woman in her thirties or forties with alopecia areata. Some clones in this sample may be carry-over from other donors' samples.

V is TRBV5-1 and J is TRBJ2-1, with 12 bases identical to TRBD2. This CDR3 comprises 15 residues. V was clipped by 0 bases and J by 10 bases; unmatched bases: 5. Germline V lookup: CDR1 SGHRS, CDR2 YFSETQ. CDR3 DNA sequence: TGCGCCAGCAGCTTGGGACTAGCGGGAGAGGGAGAGCAGTTCTTC. This codes for CASSLGLAGEGEQFF.

At least ten counts were recorded for this clonotype. CDR3 in DNA: TGTGCCAGCAGTACGTTTTATAGGGGCGCGGGCAATCAGCCCCAGCATTTT. It is translated as CASSTFYRGAGNQPQHF. The gene calls are TRBV27 and TRBJ1-5; a weak D match, TRBD1 (5 bases). Per the germline V gene, CDR1 is MNHEY and CDR2 is SMNVEV (reference sequence). The CDR3 sequence is 17 residues long. The V end lost 5 bases, the J end lost 2 bases, and 19 bases lay between the germline ends.

This clonotype occurred many times. This chain joins TRBV5-1 and TRBJ2-7; D not resolved. The CDR3 is made up of 13 amino acids. From germline, CDR1 is SGHRS and CDR2 YFSETQ. The V end was cut by 0 bases, the J end by 2 bases, with 6 bases between. CDR3: CASSLGDTYEQYF. As DNA, the CDR3 is TGCGCCAGCAGCTTGGGTGACACCTACGAGCAGTACTTC.

This clonotype was found many times. The chain employs TRBV20-1 and TRBJ2-7; maybe TRBD1 (6 bases). Germline values: CDR1 DFQATT, CDR2 SNEGSKA (reference sequence). The CDR3 runs to 15 residues. Trimming cost V 2 bases and J 4 bases, with 18 bases left between them. CDR3 sequence (DNA): TGCAGTGCTAGACCACCAGGGGCAGGGAGATACGAGCAGTACTTC. Its protein is CSARPPGAGRYEQYF.

The CDR3 loop reads CASSSLGQGATEAFF. The CDR3 nucleotides are TGTGCCAGCAGCTCCTTGGGACAGGGGGCCACTGAAGCTTTCTTT. The chain couples TRBV7-2 to TRBJ1-1; TRBD1 matches at 12 bases. Germline V gene lookup returns CDR1 SGHTA and CDR2 FQGNSA. This CDR3 comprises 15 residues. V shed 4 bases and J 4 bases; nucleotides not matched to a gene: 4.

In nucleotides, the CDR3 is TGTGCCAGCAGCCCCCATAGTGGCGGACAAGAGACCCAGTACTTC. Amino acids: CASSPHSGGQETQYF. This chain links TRBV28 with TRBJ2-5, with D hard to call. The germline V gene has CDR1 MDHEN and CDR2 SYDVKM. V was pared by 6 bases and J by 2 bases, with 16 bases between. The CDR3 extends over 15 amino acids.

V gene TRBV29-1 combines with J gene TRBJ2-3; D ambiguous. V lost 1 base and J 9 bases, leaving 11 bases between the germline ends. The germline V gene encodes CDR1 SQVTM and CDR2 ANQGSEA. This CDR3 comprises 12 residues. The CDR3 loop reads CSVEAREYTQYF. Written as DNA, the CDR3 is TGCAGCGTTGAAGCCAGAGAGTACACGCAGTATTTT.

This clonotype was recorded at least ten times. This chain uses TRBV28 with TRBJ2-5; D possibly uses TRBD1 or TRBD2 (5 bases each). Germline V CDR1 and CDR2: MDHEN, SYDVKM. V was pared by 5 bases and J by 2 bases, with 18 bases between. The CDR3 totals 16 residues. The CDR3 DNA sequence: TGTGCCAGCAGTCTCGGGGCTAGTAAGTCACAAGAGACCCAGTACTTC. Translating gives CASSLGASKSQETQYF.

This clonotype appeared many times. The chain combines TRBV7-2 with TRBJ2-7, with TRBD2 identical over 11 bases. Germline V gene sequence: CDR1 SGHTA, CDR2 FQGNSA. Trimming cost V 5 bases and J 0 bases; bases outside gene matches: 6. The CDR3 contains 16 residues. The CDR3 loop is CASSPLAGGPSYEQYF. For the CDR3, the DNA is TGTGCCAGCAGCCCGCTAGCGGGGGGCCCCTCCTACGAGCAGTACTTC.

This clonotype was observed at least ten times. This rearrangement joins TRBV28 to TRBJ1-3, with D maybe TRBD1 (5 bases). CDR3 size: 18 residues. Germline assignment: CDR1 MDHEN and CDR2 SYDVKM. Between the trimmed V and J ends, which lost 8 bases and 1 base, there was a span of 24 bases. CDR3 DNA sequence: TGTGCCAGCCGCAGTTTAATTAGACCCGGGGGGTCTGGAAACACCATATATTTT. The encoded protein is CASRSLIRPGGSGNTIYF.

This clonotype has a handful of counts. The J gene is TRBJ2-5, the V gene TRBV29-1; possibly TRBD2 for D (5 bases). This CDR3 has 14 residues. Germline V gene sequence: CDR1 SQVTM, CDR2 ANQGSEA. V was pared by 1 base and J by 2 bases, with 11 bases between. This CDR3 is CSVEAVRGQETQYF. The CDR3 DNA sequence: TGCAGCGTTGAAGCGGTACGGGGTCAAGAGACCCAGTACTTC. Full variable domain (rest looked up from reference TRBV29-1 and TRBJ2-5): SAVISQKPSRDICQRGTSLTIQCQVDSQVTMMFWYRQQPGQSLTLIATANQGSEATYESGFVIDKFPISRPNLTFSTLTVSNMSPEDSSIYLCSVEAVRGQETQYFGPGTRLLVL.

CDR3 nucleotides: TGCGCCAGCAGCCAAGTAGGCGCGTCGAGCAATGAGCAGTTCTTC. Protein: CASSQVGASSNEQFF. The chain combines TRBV4-1 with TRBJ2-1; no definite D call. Germline lookup yields CDR1 MGHRA and CDR2 YSYEKL. This CDR3 has 15 amino acids. V shed 1 base and J shed 6 bases, with 13 bases lying between them.

This clonotype was recorded at least ten times. The chain uses TRBV30 and TRBJ2-5; weak D call: TRBD2 (5 bases). The CDR3 runs 13 residues. Germline values: CDR1 GTSNPN, CDR2 SVGIG (reference sequence). Deletions cut 7 bases from V and 5 bases from J, with 17 bases between. CDR3 loop: CASAMRGLETQYF. In DNA, the CDR3 is TGTGCCTCCGCGATGAGAGGGCTGGAGACCCAGTACTTC.

This clonotype was observed at least ten times. The genes are TRBV4-2 and TRBJ2-7, with 14 bases lining up with TRBD2. The CDR3 contains 18 residues. Trimming took 4 bases from V and 2 from J; bases not matched to a gene: 10. The germline gives CDR1 LGHNA, CDR2 YNFKEQ. CDR3 coding DNA: TGTGCCAGCAGCCCTCGACTAGCGGGAGGGCCGCTTACCTACGAGCAGTACTTC. Protein sequence: CASSPRLAGGPLTYEQYF.

This clonotype was seen repeatedly, ten times or more. This chain joins TRBV7-2 and TRBJ1-6; D perhaps matches TRBD1 (6 bases). V was clipped by 1 base and J by 6 bases, with 10 bases between them. Germline V lookup: CDR1 SGHTA, CDR2 FQGNSA. The CDR3 loop spans 15 amino acids. Here the CDR3 reads CASSLVRGANSPLHF. The CDR3 DNA reads TGTGCCAGCAGCTTAGTGAGGGGGGCTAATTCACCCCTCCACTTT.

V gene TRBV29-1 combines with J gene TRBJ2-2, with D perhaps TRBD1 (5 bases). Germline V gene lookup returns CDR1 SQVTM and CDR2 ANQGSEA. This CDR3 comprises 14 residues. V was cut by 7 bases and J by 7 bases, with 19 bases left in between. The CDR3 DNA is TGCAGCGCCGGGCACAGGCAGAGTATCGGGGAGCTGTTTTTT. This translates into CSAGHRQSIGELFF.

The chain has TRBV20-1 and TRBJ1-2, with 7 bases fitting TRBD1. Germline V lookup: CDR1 DFQATT, CDR2 SNEGSKA (reference sequence). The CDR3 sequence is 12 residues long. V shed 5 bases, J shed 7 bases, and the junction held 7 bases outside the gene matches. CDR3 region: CSAREGGRGYTF. Written as DNA, the CDR3 is TGCAGTGCTCGGGAAGGGGGCCGTGGCTACACCTTC.

By frequency in the sample, this clonotype is medium-sized. This chain links TRBV11-2 with TRBJ1-2; D is possibly TRBD1 (5 bases). V was clipped by 5 bases and J by 4 bases, with 20 bases between them. The CDR3 is made up of 16 amino acids. CDR1 SGHAT and CDR2 FQNNGV come from the germline V gene. Written as DNA, the CDR3 is TGTGCCAGCAGCCCCACGGGGCGGGGGAATATCTATGGCTACACCTTC. Translating gives CASSPTGRGNIYGYTF.

The chain employs TRBV7-9 and TRBJ1-1, with D possibly TRBD1 on 5 matching bases. Germline loops: CDR1 SEHNR, CDR2 FQNEAQ (reference sequence). The CDR3 is 13 amino acids. Trimming removed 5 bases from V and 3 bases from J, with 10 bases in between. CDR3 sequence: CASSRSGDTEAFF. The CDR3 nucleotides are TGTGCCAGCAGCAGGTCGGGGGACACTGAAGCTTTCTTT. The whole variable domain, filled in from reference TRBV7-9 and TRBJ1-1, reads DTGVSQNPRHKITKRGQNVTFRCDPISEHNRLYWYRQTLGQGPEFLTYFQNEAQLEKSRLLSDRFSAERPKGSFSTLEIQRTEQGDSAMYLCASSRSGDTEAFFGQGTRLTVV.

This clonotype was seen repeatedly, ten times or more. V gene TRBV10-3 combines with J gene TRBJ2-1, with no clear D. Germline V gives CDR1 ENHRY, CDR2 SYGVKD. The CDR3 loop spans 13 amino acids. V lost 4 bases and J 9 bases, leaving 13 bases between the germline ends. This chain's CDR3 is CAISGPPVVEQFF. The CDR3 DNA reads TGTGCCATCAGTGGCCCCCCCGTGGTTGAGCAGTTCTTC.

Many counts were recorded for this clonotype. The chain couples TRBV28 to TRBJ2-2; TRBD2 agrees at 16 bases. V was pared by 10 bases and J by 0 bases, with 5 bases of the junction left unmatched. Germline V CDR1 and CDR2: MDHEN, SYDVKM. CDR3 length: 17 residues. CDR3 in amino acids: CATYGTSGRANTGELFF. The DNA of the CDR3 is TGTGCCACCTACGGGACTAGCGGGAGGGCGAACACCGGGGAGCTGTTTTTT.

This clonotype was recorded many times. This rearrangement joins TRBV12-3 or TRBV12-4 to TRBJ1-4; a weak D match, TRBD1 (5 bases). The CDR3 totals 16 residues. V lost 2 bases and J lost 1, with 11 bases in between. In DNA, the CDR3 is TGTGCCAGCAGTTTAAAGGGAAGGGGAACTAATGAAAAACTGTTTTTT. Protein sequence: CASSLKGRGTNEKLFF.

This clonotype showed up many times. J is TRBJ1-1 and V is TRBV5-1; maybe TRBD1 (6 bases). The length of the CDR3 is 13 residues. Germline lookup yields CDR1 SGHRS and CDR2 YFSETQ. Deletions cut 1 base from V and 7 bases from J, with 11 bases between. Here the CDR3 reads CASSLYQGIEAFF. CDR3 nucleotide sequence: TGCGCCAGCAGCTTGTACCAGGGGATTGAAGCTTTCTTT.

This clonotype was detected a few times. This chain links TRBV14 with TRBJ1-1; D is possibly TRBD1 (6 bases). V lost 3 bases and J lost 5, with 10 bases in between. Per the germline V gene, CDR1 is SGHDN and CDR2 is FVKESK. This CDR3 has 13 amino acids. CDR3 region: CASSQGGRTEAFF. Here the CDR3 DNA reads TGTGCCAGCAGCCAGGGGGGCCGGACTGAAGCTTTCTTT.

The genes are TRBV18 and TRBJ1-2, with TRBD1 as a possible D gene (5 bases). This CDR3 is built from 13 residues. Per germline, CDR1 KGHSH and CDR2 LQKENI. V dropped 4 bases and J dropped 1 base, with 7 bases sitting between them. CDR3 nucleotide sequence: TGTGCCAGCTCACTGGGGGATAACTATGGCTACACCTTC. Translation: CASSLGDNYGYTF.

This clonotype was counted at least ten times. The chain has TRBV2 and TRBJ1-2, with D perhaps matching TRBD1 (5 bases). The germline V and J ends were trimmed by 5 bases and 8 bases, with 9 bases remaining between them. Germline CDR1 is SNHLY and CDR2 is FYNNEI. The CDR3 is 11 amino acids. The CDR3 spells CASSRTRGYTF. The CDR3 region has the DNA TGTGCCAGCAGTCGGACACGGGGCTACACCTTC.

This clonotype occurred a few times. V usage is TRBV5-5 and J usage is TRBJ1-1, with TRBD1 as a possible D gene (6 bases). V shed 2 bases and J shed 1 base, with 12 bases lying between them. CDR1 is SGHKS, CDR2 YYEKEE, per germline (reference sequence). The CDR3 is 15 residues long. This chain's CDR3 is CASSFTGQTNTEAFF. DNA of the CDR3: TGTGCCAGCAGCTTTACCGGACAGACGAACACTGAAGCTTTCTTT.

This clonotype was found a few times. V is TRBV28 and J is TRBJ2-7, with D hard to call. V was cut by 6 bases and J by 5 bases, with 11 bases left in between. There are 12 residues in the CDR3. CDR1 and CDR2 (germline): MDHEN, SYDVKM. This CDR3 reads CASRTIGHEQYF. The CDR3 DNA sequence: TGTGCCAGCAGGACCATCGGACACGAGCAGTACTTC.

The chain links TRBV11-2 to TRBJ2-7; D gene ambiguous. This CDR3 is built from 13 residues. CDR1 SGHAT and CDR2 FQNNGV come from the germline V gene. V was shortened by 2 bases and J by 6 bases, with 11 bases between the two germline ends. CDR3 DNA sequence: TGTGCCAGCAGCTTACCCCTAGTGGTCGAGCAGTACTTC. It codes for CASSLPLVVEQYF.